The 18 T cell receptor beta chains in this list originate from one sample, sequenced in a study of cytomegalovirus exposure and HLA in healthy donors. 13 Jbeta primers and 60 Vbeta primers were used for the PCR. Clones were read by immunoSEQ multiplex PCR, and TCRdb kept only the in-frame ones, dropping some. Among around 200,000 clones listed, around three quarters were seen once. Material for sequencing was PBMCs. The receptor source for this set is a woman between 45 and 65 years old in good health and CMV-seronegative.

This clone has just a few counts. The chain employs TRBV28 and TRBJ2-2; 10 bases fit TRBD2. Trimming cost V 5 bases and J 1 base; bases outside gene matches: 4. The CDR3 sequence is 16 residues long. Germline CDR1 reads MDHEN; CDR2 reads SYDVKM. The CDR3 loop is CASSPWTSGNTGELFF. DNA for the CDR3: TGTGCCAGCAGTCCATGGACTAGCGGGAACACCGGGGAGCTGTTTTTT.

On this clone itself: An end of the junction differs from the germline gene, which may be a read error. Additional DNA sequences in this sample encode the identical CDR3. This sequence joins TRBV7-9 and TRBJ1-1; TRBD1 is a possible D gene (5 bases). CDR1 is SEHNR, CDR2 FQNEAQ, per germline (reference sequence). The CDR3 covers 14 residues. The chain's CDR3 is CSSSLGGGNTEAFF. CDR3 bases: TGTTCCAGCAGTTTGGGGGGAGGGAACACTGAAGCTTTCTTT.

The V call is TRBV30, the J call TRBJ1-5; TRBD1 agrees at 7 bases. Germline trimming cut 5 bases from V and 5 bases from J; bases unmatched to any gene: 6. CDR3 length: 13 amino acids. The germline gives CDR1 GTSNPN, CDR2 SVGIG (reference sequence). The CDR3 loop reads CAWGAGGHQPQHF. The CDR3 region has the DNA TGTGCCTGGGGAGCAGGGGGTCATCAGCCCCAGCATTTT.

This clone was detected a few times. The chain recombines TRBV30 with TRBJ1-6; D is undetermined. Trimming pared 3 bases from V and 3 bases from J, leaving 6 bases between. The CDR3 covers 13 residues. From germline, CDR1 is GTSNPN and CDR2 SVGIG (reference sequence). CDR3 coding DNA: TGTGCCTGGAGGGTAGTCTATAATTCACCCCTCCACTTT. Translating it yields CAWRVVYNSPLHF.

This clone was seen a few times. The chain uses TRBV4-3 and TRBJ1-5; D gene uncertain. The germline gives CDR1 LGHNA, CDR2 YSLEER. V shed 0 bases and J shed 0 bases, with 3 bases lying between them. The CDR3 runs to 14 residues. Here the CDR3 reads CASSQDNSNQPQHF. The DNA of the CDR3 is TGCGCCAGCAGCCAAGACAATAGCAATCAGCCCCAGCATTTT.

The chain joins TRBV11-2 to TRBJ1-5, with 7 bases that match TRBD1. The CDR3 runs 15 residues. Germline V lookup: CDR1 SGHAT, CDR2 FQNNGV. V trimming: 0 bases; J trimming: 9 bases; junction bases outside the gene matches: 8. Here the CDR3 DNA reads TGTGCCAGCAGCTTAGATAGGGGGCAGGGACGGCCCCAGCATTTT. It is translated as CASSLDRGQGRPQHF.

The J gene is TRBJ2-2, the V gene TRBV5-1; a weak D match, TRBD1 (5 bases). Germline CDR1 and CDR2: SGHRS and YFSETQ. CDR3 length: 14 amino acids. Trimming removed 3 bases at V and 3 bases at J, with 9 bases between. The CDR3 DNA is TGCGCCAGCAGCTCGGCAGGGTACACCGGGGAGCTGTTTTTT. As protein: CASSSAGYTGELFF. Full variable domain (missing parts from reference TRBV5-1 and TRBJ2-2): KAGVTQTPRYLIKTRGQQVTLSCSPISGHRSVSWYQQTPGQGLQFLFEYFSETQRNKGNFPGRFSGRQFSNSRSEMNVSTLELGDSALYLCASSSAGYTGELFFGEGSRLTVL.

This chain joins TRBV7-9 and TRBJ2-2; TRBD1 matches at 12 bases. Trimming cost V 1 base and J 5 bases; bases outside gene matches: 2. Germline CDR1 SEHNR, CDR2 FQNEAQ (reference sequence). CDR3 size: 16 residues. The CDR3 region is CASSLVGQGATGELFF. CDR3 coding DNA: TGTGCCAGCAGCTTAGTGGGACAGGGGGCTACCGGGGAGCTGTTTTTT.

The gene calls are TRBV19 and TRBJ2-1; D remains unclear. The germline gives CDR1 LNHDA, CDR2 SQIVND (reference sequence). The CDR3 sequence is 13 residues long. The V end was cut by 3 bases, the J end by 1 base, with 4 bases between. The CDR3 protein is CASSINSYNEQFF. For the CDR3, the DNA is TGTGCCAGTAGTATCAATTCCTACAATGAGCAGTTCTTC.

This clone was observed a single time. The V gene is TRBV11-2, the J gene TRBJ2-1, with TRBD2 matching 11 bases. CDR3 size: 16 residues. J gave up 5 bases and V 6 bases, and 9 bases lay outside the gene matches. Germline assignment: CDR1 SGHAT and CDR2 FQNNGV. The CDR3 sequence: CASSPLAGAGDNEQFF. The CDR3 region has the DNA TGTGCCAGCAGTCCACTAGCGGGGGCCGGGGACAATGAGCAGTTCTTC.

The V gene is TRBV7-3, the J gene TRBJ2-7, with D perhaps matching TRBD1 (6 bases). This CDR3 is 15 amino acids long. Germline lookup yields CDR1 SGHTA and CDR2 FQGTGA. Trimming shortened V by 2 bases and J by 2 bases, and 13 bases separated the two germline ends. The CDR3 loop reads CASSLSSGQPYEQYF. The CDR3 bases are TGTGCCAGCAGCTTATCCTCGGGACAACCCTACGAGCAGTACTTC.

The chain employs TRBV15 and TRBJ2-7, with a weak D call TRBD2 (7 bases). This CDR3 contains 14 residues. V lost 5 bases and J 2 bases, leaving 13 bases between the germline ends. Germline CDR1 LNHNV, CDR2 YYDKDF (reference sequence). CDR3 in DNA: TGTGCCACCAGCGCGAGGGGGGGGGCCTACGAGCAGTACTTC. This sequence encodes CATSARGGAYEQYF.

In DNA, the CDR3 is TGTGCCTGCGGCCGGGGTCTTCCTAGGTATGGCTACACCTTC. It encodes CACGRGLPRYGYTF. The chain has TRBV30 and TRBJ1-2; D call uncertain. The CDR3 is made up of 14 amino acids. Trimming took off 6 bases at V and 5 bases at J, with 19 bases between the two ends. CDR1 and CDR2 from the germline V gene are GTSNPN and SVGIG (reference sequence).

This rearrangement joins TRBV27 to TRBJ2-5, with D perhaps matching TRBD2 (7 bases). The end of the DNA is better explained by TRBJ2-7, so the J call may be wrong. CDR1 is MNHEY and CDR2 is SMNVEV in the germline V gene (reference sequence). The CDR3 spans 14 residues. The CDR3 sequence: CASSLGGARYEQYF. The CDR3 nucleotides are TGTGCCAGCAGTTTAGGGGGGGCCCGCTACGAGCAGTACTTC.

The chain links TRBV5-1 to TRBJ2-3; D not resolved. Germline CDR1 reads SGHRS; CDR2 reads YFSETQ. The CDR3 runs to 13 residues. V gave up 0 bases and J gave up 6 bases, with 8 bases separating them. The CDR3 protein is CASSLGGPDTQYF. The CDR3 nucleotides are TGCGCCAGCAGCTTGGGCGGTCCCGATACGCAGTATTTT.

Here the CDR3 reads CASSQTPGSAEAFF. In nucleotides, the CDR3 is TGCGCCAGCAGCCAAACTCCGGGAAGTGCTGAAGCTTTCTTT. V gene TRBV4-1 combines with J gene TRBJ1-1; D is undetermined. This CDR3 is built from 14 residues. The V end lost 2 bases, the J end lost 6 bases, and 13 bases lay between the germline ends. CDR1 is MGHRA, CDR2 YSYEKL, per germline.

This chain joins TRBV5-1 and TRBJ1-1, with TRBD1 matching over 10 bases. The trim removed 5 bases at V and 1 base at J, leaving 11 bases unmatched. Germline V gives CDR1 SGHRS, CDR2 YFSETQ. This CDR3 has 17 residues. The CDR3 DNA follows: TGCGCCAGCAGAGGGACAGGGGCCGGATTGGAGAACACTGAAGCTTTCTTT. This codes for CASRGTGAGLENTEAFF.

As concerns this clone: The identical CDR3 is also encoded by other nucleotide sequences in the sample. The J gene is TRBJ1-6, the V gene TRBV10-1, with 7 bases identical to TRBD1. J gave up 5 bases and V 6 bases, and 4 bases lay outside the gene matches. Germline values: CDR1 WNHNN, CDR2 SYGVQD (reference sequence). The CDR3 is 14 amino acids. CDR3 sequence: CASSLQGNNSPLHF. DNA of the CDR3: TGCGCCAGCAGCCTACAGGGGAATAATTCACCCCTCCACTTT.